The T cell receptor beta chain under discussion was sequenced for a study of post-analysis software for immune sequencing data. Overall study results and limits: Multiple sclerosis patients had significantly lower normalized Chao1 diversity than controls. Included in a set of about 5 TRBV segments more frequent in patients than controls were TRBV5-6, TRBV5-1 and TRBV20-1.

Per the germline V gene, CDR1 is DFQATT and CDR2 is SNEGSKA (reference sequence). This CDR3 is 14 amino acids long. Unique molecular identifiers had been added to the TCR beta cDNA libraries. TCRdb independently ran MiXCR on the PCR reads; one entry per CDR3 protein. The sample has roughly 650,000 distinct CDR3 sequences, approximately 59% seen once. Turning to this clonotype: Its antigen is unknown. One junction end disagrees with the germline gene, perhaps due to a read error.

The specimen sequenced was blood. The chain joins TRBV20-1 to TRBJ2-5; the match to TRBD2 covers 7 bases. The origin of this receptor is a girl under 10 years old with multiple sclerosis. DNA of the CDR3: TGCAGGGCTAGCCGGGTAGCGGGCCAAGAGACCCAGTACTTC. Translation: CRASRVAGQETQYF.